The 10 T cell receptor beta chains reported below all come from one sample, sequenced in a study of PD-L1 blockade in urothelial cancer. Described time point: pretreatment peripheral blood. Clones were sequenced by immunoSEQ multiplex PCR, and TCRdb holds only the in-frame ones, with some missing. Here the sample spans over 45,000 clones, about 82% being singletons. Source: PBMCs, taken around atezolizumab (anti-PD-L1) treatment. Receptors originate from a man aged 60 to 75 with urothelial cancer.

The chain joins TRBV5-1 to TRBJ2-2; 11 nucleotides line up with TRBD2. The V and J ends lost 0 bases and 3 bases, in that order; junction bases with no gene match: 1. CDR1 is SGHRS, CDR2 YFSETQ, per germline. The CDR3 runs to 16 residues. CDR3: CASSLGLAGYTGELFF. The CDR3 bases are TGCGCCAGCAGCTTGGGACTAGCGGGGTACACCGGGGAGCTGTTTTTT.

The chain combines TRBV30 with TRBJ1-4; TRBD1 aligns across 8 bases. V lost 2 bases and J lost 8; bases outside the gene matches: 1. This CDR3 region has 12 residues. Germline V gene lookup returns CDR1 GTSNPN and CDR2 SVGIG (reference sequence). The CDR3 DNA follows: TGTGCCTGGAGTAGGACAGGGGAAAAACTGTTTTTT. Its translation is CAWSRTGEKLFF. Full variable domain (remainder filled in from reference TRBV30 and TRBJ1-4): SQTIHQWPATLVQPVGSPLSLECTVEGTSNPNLYWYRQAAGRGLQLLFYSVGIGQISSEVPQNLSASRPQDRQFILSSKKLLLSDSGFYLCAWSRTGEKLFFGSGTQLSVL.

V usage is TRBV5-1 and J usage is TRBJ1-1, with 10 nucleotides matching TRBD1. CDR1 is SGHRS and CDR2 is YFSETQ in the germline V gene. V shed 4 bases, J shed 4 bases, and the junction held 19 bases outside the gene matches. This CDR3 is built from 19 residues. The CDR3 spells CASSSEPGQGLYLSTEAFF. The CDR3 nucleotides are TGCGCCAGCAGCAGTGAACCGGGACAGGGGCTATATCTGAGCACTGAAGCTTTCTTT.

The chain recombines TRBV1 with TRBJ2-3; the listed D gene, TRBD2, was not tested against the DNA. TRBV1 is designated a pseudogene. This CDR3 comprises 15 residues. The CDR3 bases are TGCACCAGCACCCCAAGGATCCGGAGAGCAGATACGCAGTATTTT. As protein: CTSTPRIRRADTQYF.

The CDR3 protein is CASRRGQGTDEQYF. In DNA form, the CDR3 reads TGTGCCAGCAGGCGAGGACAGGGAACGGACGAGCAGTACTTC. The chain is built from TRBV6-6 and TRBJ2-7; 8 bases map to TRBD1. The germline V gene has CDR1 MNHNY and CDR2 SVGAGI (reference sequence). This CDR3 spans 14 amino acids. V gave up 6 bases and J gave up 5 bases; unmatched junction bases: 9.

In nucleotides, the CDR3 is TGTGCCAGCAGTTGTCGGGGAGACGACTGCGAGCAGTACTTC. It yields the protein CASSCRGDDCEQYF. The J gene is TRBJ2-7, the V gene TRBV6-6, with TRBD2 as a possible D gene (5 bases). Germline CDR1 MNHNY, CDR2 SVGAGI (reference sequence). The CDR3 is 14 residues long. V was clipped by 4 bases and J by 6 bases, with 16 bases between them.

The CDR3 DNA sequence: TGCGCCAGCAGATCTCTGGCAGAGACCCAGTACTTC. Residues: CASRSLAETQYF. The chain links TRBV10-2 to TRBJ2-5, with unresolved D. Deletions cut 6 bases from V and 4 bases from J, with 9 bases between. Germline CDR1 and CDR2: WSHSY and SAAADI. The CDR3 sequence is 12 residues long.

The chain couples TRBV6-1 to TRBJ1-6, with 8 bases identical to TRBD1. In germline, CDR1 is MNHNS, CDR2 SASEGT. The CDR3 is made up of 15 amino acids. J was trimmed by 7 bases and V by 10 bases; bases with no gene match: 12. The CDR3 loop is CATSSRTGSNSPLHF. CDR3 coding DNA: TGTGCCACCTCTTCTCGGACAGGGAGCAATTCACCCCTCCACTTT.

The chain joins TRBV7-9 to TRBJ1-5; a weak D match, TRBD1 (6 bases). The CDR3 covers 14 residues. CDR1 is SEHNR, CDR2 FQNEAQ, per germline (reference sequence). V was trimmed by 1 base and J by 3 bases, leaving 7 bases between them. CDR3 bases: TGTGCCAGCAGCTTAGGGACAGTCAATCAGCCCCAGCATTTT. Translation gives CASSLGTVNQPQHF.

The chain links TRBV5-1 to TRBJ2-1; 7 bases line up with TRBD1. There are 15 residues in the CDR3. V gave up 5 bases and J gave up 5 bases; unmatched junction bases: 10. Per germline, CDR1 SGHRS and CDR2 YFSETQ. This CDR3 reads CASRPFFTGDNEQFF. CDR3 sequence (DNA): TGCGCCAGCAGACCTTTTTTTACAGGGGACAATGAGCAGTTCTTC.